Shown below are 7 T cell receptor beta chains from a single sample sequenced in a study of T-cell reconstitution after alpha-beta-depleted transplantation in children. TCRbeta library construction was performed incorporating unique molecular identifiers. Via MiXCR, TCRdb re-called the PCR reads, giving one row per CDR3 protein. The sample comprises about 590,000 distinct CDR3 sequences, approximately 12% of which are singletons, and 2.2% rests with the top ten. The material was PBMCs, mostly from graft donor cells, obtained 360 days after TCRalphabeta/CD19-depleted stem cell transplant. The receptors come from a male patient under 18 who had a stem cell transplant for acute myeloid leukemia, so the T cells may come from the graft donor.

The table lists this clonotype with a few counts. The J gene is TRBJ2-1, the V gene TRBV18, with D perhaps matching TRBD2 (6 bases). V lost 4 bases to trimming and J lost 2 bases, with 15 bases between them. The germline V gene encodes CDR1 KGHSH and CDR2 LQKENI. The CDR3 has 16 amino acids. CDR3 nucleotides: TGTGCCAGCTCACGGCCAGCGGGCCTCACCTACAATGAGCAGTTCTTC. This encodes CASSRPAGLTYNEQFF.

The chain employs TRBV3-1 and TRBJ2-7; 10 nucleotides line up with TRBD1. The CDR3 extends over 14 amino acids. Germline V CDR1 and CDR2: LGHDT, YNNKEL (reference sequence). V shed 4 bases and J 5 bases; nucleotides not matched to a gene: 5. The CDR3 region is CASSRWDRGHEQYF. The CDR3 bases are TGTGCCAGCAGCCGATGGGACAGGGGCCACGAGCAGTACTTC.

In its sample, this clonotype was seen a few times. The CDR3 DNA reads TGCAGCGTGCAAAAACAGGGGGCCAAAAACATTCAGTACTTC. Amino acid sequence: CSVQKQGAKNIQYF. This chain uses TRBV29-1 with TRBJ2-4; 7 bases fit TRBD1. V lost 6 bases and J lost 1; bases outside the gene matches: 6. The germline V gene has CDR1 SQVTM and CDR2 ANQGSEA. The CDR3 is 14 amino acids.

V gene TRBV7-2 combines with J gene TRBJ2-2; the D gene could be TRBD1 or TRBD2 (5 bases each). The V and J ends lost 2 bases and 7 bases respectively, with 20 bases between them. In germline, CDR1 is SGHTA, CDR2 FQGNSA. This CDR3 comprises 17 residues. The CDR3 here is CASSLTSGPPLSGELFF. CDR3 DNA: TGTGCCAGCAGCTTAACCTCGGGACCCCCCTTAAGCGGGGAGCTGTTTTTT.

This clonotype was found many times. The rearrangement joins TRBV9 to TRBJ2-2; D call uncertain. This CDR3 has 15 residues. Germline V gene sequence: CDR1 SGDLS, CDR2 YYNGEE. The V and J ends lost 2 bases and 5 bases respectively, with 13 bases between them. The CDR3 region is CASSVDFLKTGELFF. CDR3 nucleotide sequence: TGTGCCAGCAGCGTCGATTTCCTAAAGACCGGGGAGCTGTTTTTT.

This clonotype was found many times. The V and J genes are TRBV29-1 and TRBJ2-1; D might be TRBD2 (5 bases). V was shortened by 3 bases and J by 5 bases, with 17 bases between the two germline ends. The CDR3 contains 15 residues. Looked up from germline, CDR1 is SQVTM and CDR2 is ANQGSEA. The CDR3 loop is CSVEGLASSNNEQFF. CDR3 bases: TGCAGCGTTGAGGGGTTAGCGTCTTCAAACAATGAGCAGTTCTTC.

This clonotype was seen more than once but under ten times. The chain joins TRBV28 to TRBJ2-3; TRBD2 matches 8 bases. Per the germline V gene, CDR1 is MDHEN and CDR2 is SYDVKM. CDR3 length: 15 amino acids. After removal of 6 bases from V and 2 bases from J, the junction contained 7 bases not matched to a gene. The CDR3 DNA is TGTGCCAGCAGCCCAGCGGGAGCCGCCACAGATACGCAGTATTTT. The encoded protein is CASSPAGAATDTQYF.